This T cell receptor (beta chain) was obtained from a study of cytomegalovirus exposure and HLA in healthy donors. The PCR was carried out with 60 Vbeta primers and 13 Jbeta primers. The method was immunoSEQ multiplex PCR; TCRdb's version includes in-frame clones alone and lacks a portion of them. This sample has 150,000 to 200,000 clones, with 80% found just once. After removal of 2 bases from V and 0 bases from J, the junction contained 3 bases not matched to a gene. The CDR3 contains 16 residues. In germline, CDR1 is MDHEN, CDR2 SYDVKM. This chain joins TRBV28 and TRBJ2-3; 9 nucleotides match TRBD1. What was sequenced was PBMCs. The sequence was obtained from a man aged 25 to 40 in good health and CMV-seropositive. CDR3 nucleotide sequence: TGTGCCAGCAGTTTAAGGACAGGGGTCAGCACAGATACGCAGTATTTT. It specifies CASSLRTGVSTDTQYF.